One sample yielded the 10 T cell receptor beta chains listed below, sequenced in a study of shared clonotypes between healthy human individuals. Produced via immunoSEQ multiplex PCR; TCRdb's table is partial and in-frame only. The sample holds roughly 1.5 million clones, 95% to 99% seen once. The specimen sequenced was naive CD4+ T cells sorted from blood. As for subset: CD45RA+ positively selected. Receptors were obtained from a man aged 25 to 45 in good health.

The chain recombines TRBV27 with TRBJ1-1; TRBD1 is a possible D gene (5 bases). Between the trimmed V and J ends, which lost 5 bases and 8 bases, there was a span of 15 bases. From germline, CDR1 is MNHEY and CDR2 SMNVEV (reference sequence). The CDR3 is 13 residues long. The CDR3: CASSLGLASEAFF. DNA for the CDR3: TGTGCCAGCAGTCTGGGACTTGCAAGCGAAGCTTTCTTT.

This chain links TRBV14 with TRBJ1-5; unclear D gene. The V gene lost 0 bases and the J gene lost 5 bases, with 14 bases spanning the gap. From germline, CDR1 is SGHDN and CDR2 FVKESK. CDR3 length: 16 residues. The DNA of the CDR3 is TGTGCCAGCAGCCAAGACCCACGCAGACGAGATCAGCCCCAGCATTTT. This translates into CASSQDPRRRDQPQHF.

This clone was observed once. This rearrangement joins TRBV15 to TRBJ1-1; D remains unclear. Looked up from germline, CDR1 is LNHNV and CDR2 is YYDKDF (reference sequence). The CDR3 is 13 amino acids. The V and J ends lost 5 bases and 1 base respectively, with 8 bases between them. The CDR3 coding sequence is TGTGCCACCAGCGCCGGGAGGAACACTGAAGCTTTCTTT. Amino acids: CATSAGRNTEAFF. Full variable domain (remainder filled in from reference TRBV15 and TRBJ1-1): DAMVIQNPRYQVTQFGKPVTLSCSQTLNHNVMYWYQQKSSQAPKLLFHYYDKDFNNEADTPDNFQSRRPNTSFCFLDIRSPGLGDTAMYLCATSAGRNTEAFFGQGTRLTVV.

The gene calls are TRBV19 and TRBJ2-2, with D maybe TRBD1 (5 bases). Germline values: CDR1 LNHDA, CDR2 SQIVND (reference sequence). The ends were cut back, 5 bases at V and 1 base at J, with 14 bases in the middle. This CDR3 spans 16 amino acids. CDR3 sequence reads: CASSALRVLNTGELFF. In DNA form, the CDR3 reads TGTGCCAGTAGTGCTCTCAGGGTTCTGAACACCGGGGAGCTGTTTTTT.

The J gene is TRBJ1-1, the V gene TRBV9, with 9 positions matching TRBD1. The CDR3 covers 16 residues. CDR1 is SGDLS, CDR2 YYNGEE, per germline. After removal of 0 bases from V and 5 bases from J, the junction contained 8 bases not matched to a gene. CDR3 DNA sequence: TGTGCCAGCAGCGTAGCGGGACAGGGCGGGGGAACTGAAGCTTTCTTT. Translated, it gives CASSVAGQGGGTEAFF.

The chain employs TRBV19 and TRBJ2-7; TRBD2 matches at 8 bases. The CDR3 consists of 12 residues. J lost 4 bases, V lost 6 bases, and 2 bases had no gene match. Looked up from germline, CDR1 is LNHDA and CDR2 is SQIVND (reference sequence). CDR3 in DNA: TGTGCCAGTAGCACTAGCGGTTACGAGCAGTACTTC. It is translated as CASSTSGYEQYF.

The V gene is TRBV7-9, the J gene TRBJ2-1; 11 nucleotides align to TRBD2. V gave up 1 base and J gave up 15 bases; unmatched junction bases: 11. The CDR3 has 15 amino acids. Per the germline V gene, CDR1 is SEHNR and CDR2 is FQNEAQ (reference sequence). The CDR3 DNA reads TGTGCCAGCAGCTTAGTACTAGCGGGAGCCAATCGACGGTTCTTC. This sequence encodes CASSLVLAGANRRFF.

The rearrangement joins TRBV9 to TRBJ2-1; 8 nucleotides align to TRBD2. This CDR3 comprises 15 residues. The germline CDR1 and CDR2 sequences are SGDLS and YYNGEE. J lost 4 bases, V lost 4 bases, and 7 bases had no gene match. Written as DNA, the CDR3 is TGTGCCAGCAGCCCCCGGACTAGCCCATACAATGAGCAGTTCTTC. The encoded protein is CASSPRTSPYNEQFF.

The chain uses TRBV29-1 and TRBJ2-5; maybe TRBD2 (6 bases). V was pared by 0 bases and J by 4 bases, with 15 bases between. The length of the CDR3 is 15 residues. The germline V gene has CDR1 SQVTM and CDR2 ANQGSEA. Written as DNA, the CDR3 is TGCAGCGTTGAAGATTTGCCGGGAGCAGGAGAGACCCAGTACTTC. It translates to CSVEDLPGAGETQYF.

Note on this clone: The junction differs from germline at one of its ends, possibly a read error. The genes are TRBV15 and TRBJ2-2, with TRBD1 as a possible D gene (5 bases). The CDR3 consists of 16 residues. Germline V gene sequence: CDR1 LNHNV, CDR2 YYDKDF (reference sequence). The CDR3 sequence: CATTRRLGRNTGELFF. DNA for the CDR3: TGTGCCACCACCAGACGTCTGGGGCGGAACACCGGGGAGCTGTTTTTT.